Below are 22 T cell receptor beta chains sequenced from a single sample in a study of T cell clonality in common variable immunodeficiency. Only in-frame clones appear in the TCRdb table, and some are missing; sequencing was by immunoSEQ multiplex PCR. This repertoire holds 30,000 or so clones, and none appear only once. The sample taken for sequencing was peripheral blood mononuclear cells. The receptor source for this set is a person aged 18-70 years in good health.

This clone was seen many times. The observed sequence ends 3 residues before the CDR3 terminus, with the missing tail filled in from the germline J gene. The genes are TRBV20-1 and TRBJ1-5; D gene unclear. This CDR3 contains 16 residues. Germline values: CDR1 DFQATT, CDR2 SNEGSKA (reference sequence). Between the trimmed V and J ends, which lost 6 bases and 4 bases, there was a span of 22 bases. The CDR3 sequence is CSATSFVRVRNQPQHF. The part of the CDR3 DNA that was read is TGCAGTGCCACGTCCTTTGTCCGGGTTCGGAATCAGCCC.

Ten or more counts support this clone. The read comes to an end 3 residues before the CDR3 does, leaving the germline J gene to fill in the end. The V and J genes are TRBV5-1 and TRBJ1-1; no definite D call. With 3 bases removed from V and 3 bases from J, the gap between germline ends came to 12 bases. The CDR3 runs to 14 residues. Germline CDR1 and CDR2: SGHRS and YFSETQ. The covered CDR3 bases are TGCGCCAGCAGCTCGAGGGTCGGGGACACTGAA. The encoded protein is CASSSRVGDTE. The entire CDR3 protein reads CASSSRVGDTEAFF.

This clone was found many times. The read falls 3 residues short of the CDR3 end, and the missing part is taken from the germline J gene. The chain couples TRBV7-2 to TRBJ2-7; TRBD1 matches 9 bases. CDR1 SGHTA and CDR2 FQGNSA come from the germline V gene. The CDR3 consists of 15 residues. The V gene end was trimmed by 1 base and the J gene end by 3 bases; junction bases not matched to a gene: 4. The CDR3 region is CASSLGGQGFYEQYF. Partial CDR3 DNA: TGTGCCAGCAGCTTAGGGGGACAGGGTTTCTACGAG.

This clone came up many times. The read halts 3 residues ahead of the CDR3 end, with the missing end drawn from the germline J gene. The V call is TRBV18, the J call TRBJ2-1, with TRBD1 matching 9 bases. The V and J ends lost 6 bases and 1 base, in that order; junction bases with no gene match: 7. CDR1 is KGHSH and CDR2 is LQKENI in the germline V gene. CDR3 length: 16 amino acids. This chain's CDR3 is CASSQDRGSSYNEQFF. The CDR3 bases that were read are TGTGCCAGCTCGCAGGACAGGGGTTCGTCCTACAATGAG.

Many counts were recorded for this clone. The DNA ends 3 residues before the CDR3 does, and the rest of the CDR3 is filled in from the germline J gene. V usage is TRBV19 and J usage is TRBJ1-4, with D possibly matching TRBD1 (5 bases). Trimming cost V 4 bases and J 8 bases, with 17 bases left between them. This CDR3 has 15 amino acids. The germline gives CDR1 LNHDA, CDR2 SQIVND (reference sequence). CDR3 loop: CASSRLGQGGEKLFF. Partial CDR3 DNA: TGTGCCAGTAGTAGACTGGGCCAGGGAGGGGAAAAA.

This clone has a count of ten or more. The read terminates 3 residues before the CDR3 end, so the remaining end is supplied by the germline J gene. V is TRBV30 and J is TRBJ1-1; D is possibly TRBD1 (6 bases). CDR1 and CDR2 (germline): GTSNPN, SVGIG (reference sequence). The CDR3 loop spans 11 amino acids. Partial CDR3 DNA: TGTGCCTGGGGGGAGGGGGTTGGA. Amino acid sequence: CAWGEGVG. The full CDR3 protein is CAWGEGVGAFF.

This clone has a count of ten or more. The CDR3 end is not reached by the read, which stops 3 residues before it; the germline J gene fills it in. The chain is built from TRBV5-4 and TRBJ2-1; TRBD2 matches 9 bases. With V trimmed by 2 bases and J by 5 bases, 8 bases remained unmatched. CDR1 and CDR2 from the germline V gene are SGHNT and YYREEE (reference sequence). The CDR3 totals 16 residues. The covered CDR3 bases are TGTGCCAGCAGCTTTGGGGCGGGGGGGTTCCACAATGAG. Translating it yields CASSFGAGGFHNE. The complete CDR3 protein is CASSFGAGGFHNEQFF.

This clone was observed many times. The read terminates 3 residues before the CDR3 end, so the remaining end is supplied by the germline J gene. V and J are TRBV5-6 and TRBJ2-7; 8 positions match TRBD1. The CDR3 spans 13 residues. CDR1 SGHDT and CDR2 YYEEEE come from the germline V gene. J gave up 3 bases and V 4 bases, and 3 bases lay outside the gene matches. CDR3 sequence reads: CASSRGQGYEQYF. The CDR3 DNA, read in part, is TGTGCCAGCAGCAGAGGACAGGGCTACGAG.

This clone was seen many times. CDR3 DNA (partial): TGCGCCAGCAGCTCCTACGGGGGGCCCGCAGGGGATACG. It codes for CASSSYGGPAGDT. The entire CDR3 is CASSSYGGPAGDTQYF. The chain couples TRBV5-1 to TRBJ2-3; D is perhaps TRBD2 (7 bases). Read data end 3 residues before the CDR3 end; the end is taken from the germline J gene. Trimming cost V 3 bases and J 6 bases, with 20 bases left between them. From germline, CDR1 is SGHRS and CDR2 YFSETQ. The CDR3 consists of 16 residues.

This clone was seen many times. The CDR3 extends 3 residues past the end of the read, so its final part is completed from the germline J gene. V gene TRBV6-1 combines with J gene TRBJ2-7, with 7 bases identical to TRBD1. CDR1 and CDR2 from the germline V gene are MNHNS and SASEGT. The CDR3 covers 14 residues. The ends lost 2 bases at V and 5 bases at J; junction bases unmatched: 6. CDR3 protein: CASSERDREDEQYF. The covered CDR3 bases are TGTGCCAGCAGTGAAAGAGACAGGGAAGACGAG.

This clone was detected many times. The read ends 3 residues shy of where the CDR3 ends; the end is completed using the germline J gene. This chain uses TRBV5-6 with TRBJ1-2; 9 bases align to TRBD1. The CDR3 length is 15 residues. CDR1 is SGHDT and CDR2 is YYEEEE in the germline V gene. V lost 5 bases to trimming and J lost 4 bases; unmatched junction nucleotides: 9. The CDR3 spells CASSFTGGDAYGYTF. The CDR3 bases that were read are TGTGCCAGCAGTTTTACAGGGGGCGATGCCTATGGC.

This clone has ten or more counts. The read is 3 residues too short to cover the CDR3 end, so that end is filled in from the germline J gene. The chain combines TRBV5-1 with TRBJ2-7; 10 nucleotides align to TRBD2. Germline-derived CDR1 and CDR2 are SGHRS and YFSETQ. Losses at the gene ends were 4 bases for V and 6 bases for J; bases not matched to a gene: 13. The CDR3 is made up of 16 amino acids. The CDR3 DNA, read in part, is TGCGCCAGCAGCAACGAGGCTGGACTAGCGGTTGGCGAG. This translates into CASSNEAGLAVGE. The whole CDR3 sequence is CASSNEAGLAVGEQYF.

This clone was seen ten or more times. CDR3 in amino acids: CASSFGQVFNSPLHF. The covered CDR3 bases are TGTGCCAGCAGCTTCGGACAGGTCTTTAATTCACCC. This chain connects TRBV7-2 to TRBJ1-6, with 7 nucleotides matching TRBD1. The CDR3 end falls 3 residues outside the read, so it is completed with the germline J gene. This CDR3 is built from 15 residues. The germline V gene encodes CDR1 SGHTA and CDR2 FQGNSA. Unmatched junction bases numbered 5, after V lost 3 bases and J lost 6 bases.

This clone was counted many times. Read coverage stops 3 residues before the CDR3 terminus; the germline J gene supplies the remainder. The J gene is TRBJ2-7, the V gene TRBV2, with D unresolved. The CDR3 length is 13 residues. V was trimmed by 10 bases and J by 6 bases, leaving 19 bases between them. Germline-derived CDR1 and CDR2 are SNHLY and FYNNEI. CDR3 bases read: TGTGCCACCGAGATCATGAGGCAGTCCGAG. This translates into CATEIMRQSE. The CDR3 in its entirety is CATEIMRQSEQYF.

This clone has a count of ten or more. Read data end 3 residues before the CDR3 end; the end is taken from the germline J gene. J is TRBJ2-2 and V is TRBV2, with D possibly matching TRBD1 (5 bases). The CDR3 has 13 residues. Trimming stripped 7 bases from V and 6 bases from J, with 12 bases between. Germline lookup yields CDR1 SNHLY and CDR2 FYNNEI. CDR3 bases read: TGTGCCAGCATCCAGGGATGGGCCGGGGAG. Its protein product is CASIQGWAGE. From start to end, the CDR3 is CASIQGWAGELFF.

This clone was observed at least ten times. The read terminates 3 residues ahead of where the CDR3 ends, so the germline J gene completes it. The chain has TRBV2 and TRBJ2-3; 7 bases map to TRBD2. The CDR3 covers 16 residues. Trimming at V came to 3 bases and at J to 0 bases, leaving 6 bases not matched to a gene. CDR1 SNHLY and CDR2 FYNNEI come from the germline V gene. CDR3 DNA (partial): TGTGCCAGCAGTGAGGGAGCGGGGCCTAGCACAGATACG. Amino acid sequence: CASSEGAGPSTDT. The full CDR3 sequence reads CASSEGAGPSTDTQYF.

Within the sample, this clone is medium-sized. The CDR3 goes on 3 residues after the read ends, and that part is filled in from the germline J gene. The chain has TRBV29-1 and TRBJ1-1; 9 nucleotides align to TRBD1. V lost 6 bases to trimming and J lost 3 bases; unmatched junction nucleotides: 17. Looked up from germline, CDR1 is SQVTM and CDR2 is ANQGSEA. The CDR3 is made up of 17 amino acids. The DNA read from the CDR3 is TGCAGCGTCAAGGGGACAGGGAGGGTGGTCCTGGACACTGAA. Its translation: CSVKGTGRVVLDTE. The entire CDR3 sequence reads CSVKGTGRVVLDTEAFF.

This clone appeared many times. The CDR3 goes on 3 residues after the read ends, and that part is filled in from the germline J gene. The chain joins TRBV5-1 to TRBJ2-1, with TRBD2 matching over 7 bases. The germline V gene encodes CDR1 SGHRS and CDR2 YFSETQ. V was pared by 0 bases and J by 6 bases, with 3 bases of the junction left unmatched. The CDR3 runs 14 residues. The CDR3: CASSLAGEGNEQFF. CDR3 DNA, as far as it was read: TGCGCCAGCAGCTTGGCCGGGGAGGGCAATGAG.

This clone was found many times. The missing CDR3 end, 3 residues past where the read stops, is filled in from the germline J gene. V and J are TRBV6-2 or TRBV6-3 and TRBJ2-3; no reliable D call. In germline, CDR1 is MNHEY, CDR2 SVGEGT. V lost 2 bases to trimming and J lost 6 bases, with 6 bases between them. The CDR3 runs 12 residues. The chain's CDR3 is CASSYPPDTQYF. Partial CDR3 DNA: TGTGCCAGCAGTTACCCTCCTGATACG.

This clone was detected ten times or more. The read finishes 3 residues shy of the CDR3 end, and the germline J gene is used to complete it. The chain recombines TRBV2 with TRBJ2-5, with 8 bases matching TRBD1. CDR3 length equals 15 residues. V gave up 7 bases and J gave up 1 base; unmatched junction bases: 8. Germline V lookup: CDR1 SNHLY, CDR2 FYNNEI. The covered CDR3 bases are TGTGCCAGCATAGAACAGGGGGTATCCCAAGAGACC. Amino acids: CASIEQGVSQET. The CDR3 as a whole reads CASIEQGVSQETQYF.

This clone was detected many times. CDR3 DNA (partial): TGTGCCAGCAGTGAGGGACAGGCCAACACCGGGGAG. Protein sequence: CASSEGQANTGE. The full-length CDR3 reads as CASSEGQANTGELFF. This chain links TRBV6-4 with TRBJ2-2, with 8 bases fitting TRBD1. Read sequence stops 3 residues before the CDR3 end, and the germline J gene provides the missing end. V shed 3 bases, J shed 2 bases, and the junction held 2 bases outside the gene matches. CDR1 and CDR2 from the germline V gene are MRHNA and SNTAGT. The CDR3 has 15 amino acids.

This clone was counted ten times or more. The read is 3 residues too short to cover the CDR3 end, so that end is filled in from the germline J gene. The chain carries TRBV20-1 and TRBJ2-3; D may be TRBD1 (6 bases). CDR1 DFQATT and CDR2 SNEGSKA come from the germline V gene (reference sequence). This CDR3 has 13 residues. The covered CDR3 bases are TGCAGTGCTAGTCAAAACAGGGAAGAGACG. It encodes CSASQNREET. In full, the CDR3 is CSASQNREETQYF.